A selection of T cell receptor beta chains follows, all from one sample in a study of cytomegalovirus exposure and HLA in healthy donors. The table came from immunoSEQ multiplex PCR; TCRdb's copy has only in-frame clones and leaves some out. Among more than 85,000 clones listed, 77% were seen once. The sequenced sample was PBMCs. These TCRs come from a male donor in good health and CMV-seropositive. Each CDR3 is given with its conserved first and last residue. Each record gives: V gene, clone size, D gene, J gene, CDR3 DNA, CDR3 protein. The D gene is left open where the match is weak. Expanded clones are given a class, and other clones once, few, many or no size at all.

TRBV28,-,TRBD1,TRBJ2-7,TGTGCCAGCAGTCCGCCCCTGGGACAGGGAAGGGGCGAGCAGTACTTC,CASSPPLGQGRGEQYF
TRBV14,-,-,TRBJ2-7,TGTGCCAGCAACCCCGGTTGGGGCGGCGAGCAGTACTTC,CASNPGWGGEQYF
TRBV19,-,-,TRBJ1-1,TGTGCCAGTAGACTGGGGCGCGAGAACACTGAAGCTTTCTTT,CASRLGRENTEAFF
TRBV4-1,once,TRBD1,TRBJ2-7,TGCGCCAGCAGCCAACCGGGGACAGGAAACGCCTACGAGCAGTACTTC,CASSQPGTGNAYEQYF
TRBV4-3,-,-,TRBJ2-6,TGCGCCAGCAGCCATACAGGGTCTGGGGCCAACGGCCTGACTTTC,CASSHTGSGANGLTF
TRBV6-1,-,-,TRBJ1-2,TGTGCCAGCAGGAAGGACAATTTGGATGGCTACACCTTC,CASRKDNLDGYTF
TRBV27,-,-,TRBJ2-2,TGTGCCAGCAGTTTTGTCTCTGTCCCGAACACCGGGGAGCTGTTTTTT,CASSFVSVPNTGELFF
TRBV5-5,-,-,TRBJ1-1,TGTGCCAGCAGCGGGGACGGGAGGAACACTGAAGCTTTCTTT,CASSGDGRNTEAFF
TRBV4-3,-,-,TRBJ2-1,TGCGCCAGCAGCCAAGATAAAAGTACGCGCCAGTTCTTC,CASSQDKSTRQFF
TRBV2,-,-,TRBJ1-1,TGTGCCAGCATATTGGGGGGTGGCCGCACTGAAGCTTTCTTT,CASILGGGRTEAFF
TRBV15,-,-,TRBJ2-5,TGTGCCACCAGCAGAGATACGACAGAAGAGACCCAGTACTTC,CATSRDTTEETQYF
TRBV5-4,-,-,TRBJ2-7,TGTGCCAGCAGCCTAAGGACCCAGGGCGAGCAGTACTTC,CASSLRTQGEQYF
TRBV7-3,few,TRBD2,TRBJ2-6,TGTGCCAGCAGGGCGAGCGGGAGTACTGGGGCCAACGTCCTGACTTTC,CASRASGSTGANVLTF
TRBV7-8,-,TRBD2,TRBJ2-1,TGTGCCAGCAGCGGGAGGACTAGCGGAGGGGATGAGCAGTTCTTC,CASSGRTSGGDEQFF
TRBV4-2,-,-,TRBJ1-3,TGTGCCAGCAGCCAAGGCAACAATGGAAACACCATATATTTT,CASSQGNNGNTIYF
TRBV7-2,-,-,TRBJ2-2,TGTGCCAGCAGCTTAATCCTAGCGAACACCGGGGAGCTGTTTTTT,CASSLILANTGELFF
TRBV7-2,-,TRBD2,TRBJ2-7,TGTGCCAGCAGGTCTAGCGGGGAGTCCTACGAGCAGTACTTC,CASRSSGESYEQYF
TRBV28,-,TRBD1,TRBJ2-1,TGTGCCAGCAGTTTATCGGGACAGGGAAGGTATGAGCAGTTCTTC,CASSLSGQGRYEQFF
TRBV27,-,TRBD1,TRBJ1-1,TGTGCCACCTGCCCCAGGGGACAGACGAACACTGAAGCTTTCTTT,CATCPRGQTNTEAFF
TRBV19,few,-,TRBJ1-5,TGTGCCAGTAGTAGGGCAGGTGGTACTAGCAATCAGCCCCAGCATTTT,CASSRAGGTSNQPQHF
TRBV23-1,-,-,TRBJ1-1,TGCGCCAGCAGTCAATCGTCCAGTCCGAACACTGAAGCTTTCTTT,CASSQSSSPNTEAFF
TRBV9,once,-,TRBJ2-3,TGTGCCAGCAGCCCCGGGACTCCCCACACAGATACGCAGTATTTT,CASSPGTPHTDTQYF
TRBV10-3,few,-,TRBJ1-5,TGTGCCATCAGTGAGACCAGCGATCAGCCCCAGCATTTT,CAISETSDQPQHF
TRBV7-2,-,TRBD2,TRBJ2-2,TGTGCCAGCAGCTTAAGCGGGGCCGGGGAGCTGTTTTTT,CASSLSGAGELFF
TRBV7-9,-,TRBD2,TRBJ2-1,TGTGCCACCCATCTAGCGGGAGGCTACAATGAGCAGTTCTTC,CATHLAGGYNEQFF
TRBV6-4,-,TRBD1,TRBJ2-1,TGTGCCAGCAGTCCGGGACAGGCCTACAATGAGCAGTTCTTC,CASSPGQAYNEQFF
TRBV28,-,TRBD2,TRBJ2-1,TGTGCCAGTTCCGGGACTAGCGGGAGGGCCTACAATGAGCAGTTCTTC,CASSGTSGRAYNEQFF
TRBV7-2,-,TRBD1,TRBJ1-2,TGTGCCAGCAGCTTGACAGGGGGCAGTTGGGGCTACACCTTC,CASSLTGGSWGYTF
TRBV5-1,-,TRBD2,TRBJ2-1,TGCGCCAGCAGCTTGTCACTAGCGGGAGACAATGAGCAGTTCTTC,CASSLSLAGDNEQFF
TRBV7-8,-,TRBD1,TRBJ1-3,TGTGCCAGCAGCTCCGGGACAGGGGGAAACACCATATATTTT,CASSSGTGGNTIYF
TRBV5-1,-,-,TRBJ2-1,TGCGCCAGCAGCTTCGGACTTCTCAATGAGCAGTTCTTC,CASSFGLLNEQFF
TRBV18,-,-,TRBJ2-7,TGTGCCAGCTCACCTGGACTCCTAGCTGGCGAGCAGTACTTC,CASSPGLLAGEQYF
TRBV6-1,-,-,TRBJ2-7,TGTGCCAGCAGTGGAAGGGGGGGGACTTACGAGCAGTACTTC,CASSGRGGTYEQYF
TRBV28,-,-,TRBJ1-2,TGTGCCGGCAGTTTACAGTCTAACTATGGCTACACCTTC,CAGSLQSNYGYTF
TRBV11-3,few,TRBD1,TRBJ2-1,TGTGCCAGCAGTCGTTTCCGACAGGGGCTGGGTGAGCAGTTCTTC,CASSRFRQGLGEQFF
TRBV6-5,-,TRBD1,TRBJ2-7,TGTGCCAGCAGTCGGGACAGGGGTTACGAGCAGTACTTC,CASSRDRGYEQYF